This paragraph covers one T cell receptor (beta chain) sequence. Its antigen is undetermined. TCRdb's copy holds only in-frame clones and misses some; the assay was immunoSEQ multiplex PCR. The sample records around 140,000 clones, roughly nine tenths being singletons. This sample stems from a study of T cell responses to AZD1222 COVID-19 vaccine. Overall study: Second-dose timings of about 4 or about 12 weeks were pooled.

The V gene lost 5 bases and the J gene lost 7 bases, with 17 bases spanning the gap. Germline CDR1 SGHAT, CDR2 FQNNGV. There are 14 residues in the CDR3. Findings of the study overall: Reportedly, close to half of spike-specific TCRs are directed against unmutated variant regions. Clonal diversity may have been underestimated, and the donors were mostly white British, with more females than males. Only five or six individuals given AZD1222 were seropositive at baseline.

The V call is TRBV11-2, the J call TRBJ2-5; D possibly corresponds to TRBD2 (5 bases). This clonotype was obtained from an adult in good health. This material consisted of peripheral blood, taken on day 0 of AZD1222 vaccination. DNA for the CDR3: TGTGCCAGCAGCCCCCAGACGGGGAGCGCGACCCAGTACTTC. It codes for CASSPQTGSATQYF.